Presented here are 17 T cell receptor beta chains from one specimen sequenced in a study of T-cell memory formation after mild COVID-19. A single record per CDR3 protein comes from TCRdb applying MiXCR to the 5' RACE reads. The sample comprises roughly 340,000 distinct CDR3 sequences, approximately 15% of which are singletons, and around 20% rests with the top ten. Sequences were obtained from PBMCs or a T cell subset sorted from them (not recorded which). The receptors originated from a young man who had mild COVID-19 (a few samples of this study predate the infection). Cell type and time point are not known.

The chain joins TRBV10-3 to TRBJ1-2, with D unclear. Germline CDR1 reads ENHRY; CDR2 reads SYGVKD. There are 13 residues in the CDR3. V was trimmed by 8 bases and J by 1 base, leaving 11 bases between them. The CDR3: CAIGFPDNYGYTF. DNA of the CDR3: TGTGCCATCGGGTTTCCTGATAACTATGGCTACACCTTC.

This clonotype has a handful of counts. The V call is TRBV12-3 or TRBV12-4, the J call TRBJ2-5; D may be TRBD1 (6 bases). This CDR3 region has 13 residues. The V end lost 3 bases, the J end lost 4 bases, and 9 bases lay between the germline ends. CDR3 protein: CASSFRGGETQYF. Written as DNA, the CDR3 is TGTGCCAGCAGTTTCCGAGGGGGAGAGACCCAGTACTTC.

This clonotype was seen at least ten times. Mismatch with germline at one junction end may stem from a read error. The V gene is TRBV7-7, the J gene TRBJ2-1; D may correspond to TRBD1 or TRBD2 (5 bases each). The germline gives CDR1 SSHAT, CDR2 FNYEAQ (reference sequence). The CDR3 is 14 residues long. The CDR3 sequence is CASSYGPVGGEQFF. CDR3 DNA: TGTGCTAGCAGCTACGGACCCGTTGGGGGTGAGCAGTTCTTC.

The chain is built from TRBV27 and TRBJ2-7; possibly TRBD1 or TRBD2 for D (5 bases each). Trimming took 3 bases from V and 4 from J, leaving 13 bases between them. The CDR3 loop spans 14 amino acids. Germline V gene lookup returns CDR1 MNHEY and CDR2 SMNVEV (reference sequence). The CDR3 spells CASSFQGVGYEQYF. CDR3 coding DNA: TGTGCCAGCAGTTTCCAGGGAGTTGGATACGAGCAGTACTTC.

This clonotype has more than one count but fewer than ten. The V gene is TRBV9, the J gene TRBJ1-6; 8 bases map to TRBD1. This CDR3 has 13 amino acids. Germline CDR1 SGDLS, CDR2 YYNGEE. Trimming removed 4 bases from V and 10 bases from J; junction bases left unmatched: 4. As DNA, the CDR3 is TGTGCCAGCAGCCCCGACAGGGGATCACCCCTCCACTTT. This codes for CASSPDRGSPLHF.

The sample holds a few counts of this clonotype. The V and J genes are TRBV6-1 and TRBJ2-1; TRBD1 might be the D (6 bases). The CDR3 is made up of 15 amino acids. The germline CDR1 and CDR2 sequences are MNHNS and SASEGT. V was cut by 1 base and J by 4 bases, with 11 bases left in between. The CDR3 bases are TGTGCCAGCAGTGAAGGCAGGGGCCCTTACAATGAGCAGTTCTTC. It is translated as CASSEGRGPYNEQFF.

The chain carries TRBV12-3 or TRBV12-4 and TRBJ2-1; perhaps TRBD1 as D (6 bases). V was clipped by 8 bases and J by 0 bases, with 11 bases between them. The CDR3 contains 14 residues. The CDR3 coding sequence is TGTGCCAGCGGCCAGGGGAACTCCTACAATGAGCAGTTCTTC. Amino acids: CASGQGNSYNEQFF.

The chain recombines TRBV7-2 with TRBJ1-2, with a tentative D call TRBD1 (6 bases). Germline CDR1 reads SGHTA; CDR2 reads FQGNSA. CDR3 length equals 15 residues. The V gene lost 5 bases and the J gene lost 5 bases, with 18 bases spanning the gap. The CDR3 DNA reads TGTGCCAGCAGCACCACAGGGTCCGGAGAGTATGGCTACACCTTC. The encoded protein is CASSTTGSGEYGYTF.

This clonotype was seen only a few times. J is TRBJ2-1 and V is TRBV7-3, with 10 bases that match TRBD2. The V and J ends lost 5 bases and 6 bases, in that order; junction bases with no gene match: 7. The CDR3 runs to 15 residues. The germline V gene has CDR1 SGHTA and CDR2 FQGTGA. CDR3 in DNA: TGTGCCAGCAGCCCCTCTAGCGGGGGTGGCAATGAGCAGTTCTTC. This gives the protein CASSPSSGGGNEQFF.

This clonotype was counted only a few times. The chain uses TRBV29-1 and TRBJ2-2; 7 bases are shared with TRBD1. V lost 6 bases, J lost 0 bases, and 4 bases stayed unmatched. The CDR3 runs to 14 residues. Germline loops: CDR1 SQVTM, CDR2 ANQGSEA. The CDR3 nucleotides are TGCAGCGTGGGGACAGCTGCGAACACCGGGGAGCTGTTTTTT. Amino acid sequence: CSVGTAANTGELFF.

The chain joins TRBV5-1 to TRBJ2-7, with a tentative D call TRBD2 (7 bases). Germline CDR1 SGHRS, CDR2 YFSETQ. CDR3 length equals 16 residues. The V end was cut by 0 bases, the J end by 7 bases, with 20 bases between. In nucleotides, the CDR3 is TGCGCCAGCAGCTTGGATGGCAGGGGCCTCGGGAGGGAGCAGTACGTC. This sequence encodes CASSLDGRGLGREQYV.

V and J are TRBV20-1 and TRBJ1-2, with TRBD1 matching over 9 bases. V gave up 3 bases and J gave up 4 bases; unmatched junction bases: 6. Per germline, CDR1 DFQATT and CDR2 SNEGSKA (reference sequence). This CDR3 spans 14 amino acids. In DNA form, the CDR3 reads TGCAGTGCTAGGAGGACAGGGGCCCCCTATGGCTACACCTTC. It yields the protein CSARRTGAPYGYTF.

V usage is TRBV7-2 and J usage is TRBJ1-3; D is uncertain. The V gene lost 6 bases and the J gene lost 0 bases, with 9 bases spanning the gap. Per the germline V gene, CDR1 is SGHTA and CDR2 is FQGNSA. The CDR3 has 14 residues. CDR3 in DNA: TGTGCCAGCAGTTGGATAGGCTCTGGAAACACCATATATTTT. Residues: CASSWIGSGNTIYF.

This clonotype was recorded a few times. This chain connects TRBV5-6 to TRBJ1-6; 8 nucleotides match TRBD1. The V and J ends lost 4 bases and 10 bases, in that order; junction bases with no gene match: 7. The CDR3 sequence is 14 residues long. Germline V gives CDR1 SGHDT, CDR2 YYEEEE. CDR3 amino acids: CASSQMTGVSPLHF. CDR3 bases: TGTGCCAGCAGCCAGATGACAGGGGTGTCACCCCTCCACTTT.

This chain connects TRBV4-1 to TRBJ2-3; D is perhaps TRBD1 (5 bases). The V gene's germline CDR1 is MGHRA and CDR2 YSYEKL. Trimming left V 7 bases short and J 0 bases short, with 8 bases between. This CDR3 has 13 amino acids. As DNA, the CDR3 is TGCGCCAGCAAAGGGGTTAGCACAGATACGCAGTATTTT. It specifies CASKGVSTDTQYF.

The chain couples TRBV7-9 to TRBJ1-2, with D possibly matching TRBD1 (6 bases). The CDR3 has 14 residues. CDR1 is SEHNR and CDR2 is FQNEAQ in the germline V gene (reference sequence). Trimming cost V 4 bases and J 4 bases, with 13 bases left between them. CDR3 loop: CASSWETGTYGYTF. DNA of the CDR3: TGTGCCAGCAGCTGGGAAACAGGGACCTATGGCTACACCTTC.

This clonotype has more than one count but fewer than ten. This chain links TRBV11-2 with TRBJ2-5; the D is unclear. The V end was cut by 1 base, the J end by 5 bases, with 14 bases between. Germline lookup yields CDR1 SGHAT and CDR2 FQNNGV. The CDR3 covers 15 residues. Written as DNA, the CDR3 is TGTGCCAGCAGCTTAGCCCGGGCCCTAGGGGAGACCCAGTACTTC. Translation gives CASSLARALGETQYF.